Listed below are T cell receptor beta chains from one sample, sequenced in a study of cytomegalovirus exposure and HLA in healthy donors. Sequenced by immunoSEQ multiplex PCR; TCRdb stores in-frame clones only, minus some. The sample includes 120,000 or so clones, 80% to 85% of them seen just once. The specimen was PBMCs. These receptor sequences come from a human donor in good health. CDR3s include the opening cysteine and the closing phenylalanine or tryptophan. A D gene is named only where the DNA matches it firmly. Size tells how often a clone was seen (once, few, many) or the class of an expanded clone, and some rows leave it out.

d_call j_call v_call clone_size cdr3_nt cdr3_aa
. TRBJ2-3 TRBV7-2 . TGTGCCAGCACCTGGACGGACTACCACTATAGCACAGATACGCAGTATTTT CASTWTDYHYSTDTQYF
TRBD1 TRBJ2-6 TRBV19 . TGTGCCAGTAGTGCGGGACAGGGGTATCCTGGGGCCAACGTCCTGACTTTC CASSAGQGYPGANVLTF
TRBD1 TRBJ1-2 TRBV19 . TGTGCCAGTAGTCAAAACAGGGGGCACAACTATGGCTACACCTTC CASSQNRGHNYGYTF
. TRBJ1-1 TRBV9 once TGTGCCAGCAGCCCCGGGACAAAAACGAACACTGAAGCTTTCTTT CASSPGTKTNTEAFF
. TRBJ2-1 TRBV6-5 . TGTGCCAGTATCTCGGGGTACAATGAGCAGTTCTTC CASISGYNEQFF
. TRBJ2-3 TRBV19 . TGTGCCAGTAGTATAGGGTCCACGGGGGAGCAGTATTTT CASSIGSTGEQYF
. TRBJ2-7 TRBV28 . TGTGCCAGCAGTCCGCAGAATCCGCCCGTTTACGAGCAGTACTTC CASSPQNPPVYEQYF
. TRBJ1-1 TRBV6-5 . TGTGCCAGCTGCGCTGACGGGGGATATACTGAAGCTTTCTTT CASCADGGYTEAFF
. TRBJ1-2 TRBV6-1 . TGTGCCAGCACGCCAGGCGCCTATGGCTACACCTTC CASTPGAYGYTF
TRBD1 TRBJ1-2 TRBV5-6 . TGTGCCAGCAGTCGCGGGACAGGGGTCTATGGCTACACCTTC CASSRGTGVYGYTF
. TRBJ2-7 TRBV6-1 few TGTGCCAGCAGTCACTCCTACGAGCAGTACTTC CASSHSYEQYF
TRBD1 TRBJ1-1 TRBV7-2 . TGTGCCAGCAGCCCTCGGACAGGAACAACTGAAGCTTTCTTT CASSPRTGTTEAFF
. TRBJ1-1 TRBV6-5 . TGTGCCAGCACCCCGAGGGAGAACACTGAAGCTTTCTTT CASTPRENTEAFF
TRBD1 TRBJ1-5 TRBV2 . TGTGCCAGCAGTGGACAGGGGGTCGGGAGCAATCAGCCCCAGCATTTT CASSGQGVGSNQPQHF
. TRBJ2-7 TRBV7-2 . TGTGCCAGCAGCCCGACGAGGGTTGGGTACGAGCAGTGCTTC CASSPTRVGYEQCF
. TRBJ2-7 TRBV7-8 . TGTGCCAGCAGCCAATTACAGGGATCCCACGAGCAGTACTTC CASSQLQGSHEQYF
. TRBJ2-3 TRBV10-3 . TGTGCCATCAGCGGCGGGGGGACAGGCACAGATACGCAGTATTTT CAISGGGTGTDTQYF
TRBD2 TRBJ2-7 TRBV27 . TGTGCCAGCAGTTCCCGCCCTGCGGGGGGGTACGAGCAGTACTTC CASSSRPAGGYEQYF
TRBD2 TRBJ2-3 TRBV19 . TGTGCCAGTAGCGGGACTAGCGGGCGGGGTACGCAGTATTTT CASSGTSGRGTQYF
. TRBJ2-7 TRBV11-3 . TGTGCCAGCAGCTTTCAGGGGAACGAGCAGTACTTC CASSFQGNEQYF
. TRBJ1-1 TRBV29-1 few TGCAGCGTTGTATCGGGAAGCCAGACTGAAGCTTTCTTT CSVVSGSQTEAFF
. TRBJ2-3 TRBV12-5 . TGTGCTAGTGGTCAAGGGGTAAGCACAGATACGCAGTATTTT CASGQGVSTDTQYF
. TRBJ1-4 TRBV5-1 . TGCGCCAGCAGCTTGGCCGGGGCCGGAGGGGAAAAACTGTTTTTT CASSLAGAGGEKLFF
. TRBJ1-1 TRBV13 . TGTGCCAGCAGCTTGGACATGAACACTGAAGCTTTCTTT CASSLDMNTEAFF
. TRBJ2-7 TRBV4-3 . TGCGCCAGCAGCCAAGAATACGGATATCGACACTACGAGCAGTACTTC CASSQEYGYRHYEQYF
TRBD2 TRBJ2-5 TRBV5-1 . TGCGCCAGCAGCAGGGGACTAGCGCAAGAGACCCAGTACTTC CASSRGLAQETQYF
. TRBJ1-1 TRBV7-8 few TGTGCCAGCAGCTCGTACCACGGGGGGCGAGGAGGTGAAGCTTTCTTT CASSSYHGGRGGEAFF
. TRBJ1-5 TRBV11-2 . TGTGCCAGCAGCTTAGATCTGAATCAGCCCCAGCATTTT CASSLDLNQPQHF
. TRBJ2-2 TRBV19 . TGTGCCAGTAGTAGTCCCCTCAGGGGCCCCGCGAACACCGGGGAGCTGTTTTTT CASSSPLRGPANTGELFF
. TRBJ2-7 TRBV7-9 . TGTGCCAGCAGCTTGGGAGACTCCTACGAGCAGTACTTC CASSLGDSYEQYF
. TRBJ1-1 TRBV19 . TGTGCCAGCCCCCCCGGGGGTAGCCCACTAGGGTCGACTGAAGCTTTCTTT CASPPGGSPLGSTEAFF
. TRBJ1-6 TRBV5-5 . TGTGCCAGCAGCTTGGAAGGACAGCCTTCACCCCTCCACTTT CASSLEGQPSPLHF
. TRBJ2-7 TRBV9 . TGTGCCAGCAGCCCCCGGGACTTTCCCTACGAGCAGTACTTC CASSPRDFPYEQYF
. TRBJ2-7 TRBV7-3 . TGTGCCAGCAGCTTAAGGGGTAGGGATTGGAAAGCGGACGAGCAGTACTTC CASSLRGRDWKADEQYF
. TRBJ1-1 TRBV2 once TGTGCCAGCAGTGACCCGGGGACTGAAGCTTTCTTT CASSDPGTEAFF
TRBD1 TRBJ1-4 TRBV6-1 . TGTGCCAGCAGTAAACAGGGGATTTTTGAAAAACTGTTTTTT CASSKQGIFEKLFF
. TRBJ1-4 TRBV4-1 . TGCGCCAGCAGCCACAGGGTACCCCCAACTAATGAAAAACTGTTTTTT CASSHRVPPTNEKLFF
TRBD1 TRBJ1-5 TRBV2 . TGTGCCAGCCACAGGGGTGGTAACAATCAGCCCCAGCATTTT CASHRGGNNQPQHF
. TRBJ2-2 TRBV28 . TGTGCCAGCAGGGTGGCGGGGTACACCGGGGAGCTGTTTTTT CASRVAGYTGELFF
TRBD1 TRBJ1-1 TRBV7-8 . TGTGCCAGCAGCACAACCAGGGGGTCGGGTGAAGCTTTCTTT CASSTTRGSGEAFF
TRBD2 TRBJ2-1 TRBV6-5 . TGTGCCAGCAGTATGGGACTAGCGGGGGGTCCCCATATCTTC CASSMGLAGGPHIF
TRBD2 TRBJ2-2 TRBV9 . TGTGCCAGCACCGAACCGGGACTAGCGGGGGGGCCCGGGGAGCTGTTTTTT CASTEPGLAGGPGELFF
. TRBJ2-7 TRBV4-1 . TGCGCCAGCAGCCAAGTGGCTGGCGGGGAAGCCGAGCAGTACTTC CASSQVAGGEAEQYF
TRBD2 TRBJ2-2 TRBV4-1 once TGCGCCAGCAGCCAAGAACCACCGGGAGGACCCTGGGGAGGGGAGCTGTTTTTT CASSQEPPGGPWGGELFF
. TRBJ2-1 TRBV21-1 . TGTGCCAGCAGCAAAGGATGGACTTGGGGGCCCAATGAGCAGTTCTTC CASSKGWTWGPNEQFF
. TRBJ2-7 TRBV6-6 . TGTGCCAGCACCAGACTCGGGGGTACGACCTACGAGCAGTACTTC CASTRLGGTTYEQYF
TRBD1 TRBJ2-7 TRBV4-2 . TGTGCCAGCAGCCAAGATGCGGGGACAGGGACGACCGACGAGCAGTACTTC CASSQDAGTGTTDEQYF
. TRBJ1-5 TRBV18 . TGTGCCAGCTCACCGTGGGGGGAATTAGCTCAGCCCCAGCATTTT CASSPWGELAQPQHF
. TRBJ1-6 TRBV28 . TGTGCCAGCAGTTTAGCCGGACAGAATAATTCACCCCTCCACTTT CASSLAGQNNSPLHF
. TRBJ1-1 TRBV29-1 . TGCAGCGTTGACTTGGGGGCGGCTGATCGGGAAGCTTTCTTT CSVDLGAADREAFF
TRBD1 TRBJ1-1 TRBV18 . TGTGCCAGCTCACCAAGACAGGGAGGAACTGAAGCTTTCTTT CASSPRQGGTEAFF
. TRBJ2-7 TRBV6-1 . TGTGCCAGCAGTGAAGCGGAGCACCTAAGGGAGCAGTACTTC CASSEAEHLREQYF
. TRBJ2-7 TRBV4-1 few TGCGCCAGCAGCCAAGAGGACAGTAACTACGAGCAGTACTTC CASSQEDSNYEQYF
TRBD2 TRBJ2-7 TRBV27 . TGTGCCAGCAGTTTAGCGGGAGAAGGGTCCTACGAGCAGTACTTC CASSLAGEGSYEQYF
. TRBJ1-4 TRBV5-4 . TGTGCCAGCAGCTTGTCAGGTCTATACAGGTCGGGCGAAAAACTGTTTTTT CASSLSGLYRSGEKLFF
TRBD1 TRBJ2-7 TRBV18 few TGTGCCAGCTCACCTTCCGCGAGGGGGCCGTGGGAGCAGTACTTC CASSPSARGPWEQYF